This record covers a single T cell receptor (beta chain). What it binds is not known. This sample was included in a study of cytomegalovirus exposure and HLA in healthy donors. Findings and caveats of the study: The authors later found most CMV-associated TCR beta chains appeared HLA-restricted. Analysis was carried out at a later point, and it linked a missense DCLRE1C variant to TCR beta V- and J-gene trimming. Later on, an analysis showed TCR association rates differing by HLA locus, with DRB1 the most and HLA-C the fewest. In vitro confirmation showed three CMV-associated chains to be CMV antigen specific.

The germline V gene has CDR1 SQVTM and CDR2 ANQGSEA. Losses at the gene ends were 3 bases for V and 3 bases for J; bases not matched to a gene: 6. The CDR3 is 15 residues long. PCR used 60 Vbeta primers and 13 Jbeta primers. The method was immunoSEQ multiplex PCR; TCRdb's version includes in-frame clones alone and lacks a portion of them. The profile shows about 140,000 clones, about 80% of them singletons. Sequencing was performed on PBMCs. J is TRBJ1-2 and V is TRBV29-1, with TRBD1 matching over 11 bases. This receptor was identified in a man younger than 40 in good health and CMV-seropositive. CDR3: CSVDSLDRGHYGYTF. The CDR3 DNA is TGCAGCGTTGATTCGCTGGACAGGGGGCACTATGGCTACACCTTC. Using reference TRBV29-1 and TRBJ1-2 for the parts outside the CDR3, the full variable domain is SAVISQKPSRDICQRGTSLTIQCQVDSQVTMMFWYRQQPGQSLTLIATANQGSEATYESGFVIDKFPISRPNLTFSTLTVSNMSPEDSSIYLCSVDSLDRGHYGYTFGSGTRLTVV.